This T cell receptor beta chain was obtained from a study of blood T cell repertoires in COVID-19. Looking at the study overall: Both acute and convalescent COVID-19 samples were obtained from the United States, Italy and Spain. The analysed material was cDNA or gDNA that came from T cells, B-cell-depleted T cells, or PBMCs.

Per the original data handling: Counts of nucleated cells, estimated from reference gene primer amplification, were obtained. Clones were sequenced by immunoSEQ multiplex PCR, and TCRdb holds only the in-frame ones, with some missing. V, J and clone size derive from that table, while D and trimming were established from the DNA sequence. This repertoire shows 200,000 to 300,000 clones, around nine tenths found once; its top ten account for under 2%. The trim removed 0 bases at V and 6 bases at J, leaving 1 base unmatched. The CDR3 is 14 amino acids. Germline CDR1 LNHNV, CDR2 YYDKDF (reference sequence).

The chain has TRBV15 and TRBJ2-2; 7 bases map to TRBD2. The material sequenced was peripheral blood. This sequence was found in a man aged 25-45 years with active or convalescent COVID-19. This CDR3 is CATSRDRGAGELFF. Here the CDR3 DNA reads TGTGCCACCAGCAGAGATCGGGGGGCCGGGGAGCTGTTTTTT. Full variable domain (missing parts from reference TRBV15 and TRBJ2-2): DAMVIQNPRYQVTQFGKPVTLSCSQTLNHNVMYWYQQKSSQAPKLLFHYYDKDFNNEADTPDNFQSRRPNTSFCFLDIRSPGLGDTAMYLCATSRDRGAGELFFGEGSRLTVL.